The 10 T cell receptor beta chains below all came from one sample that was sequenced in a study of OX40 agonist ivuxolimab in advanced cancers. Assay used: immunoSEQ multiplex PCR; TCRdb lists only in-frame clones, some missing. The sample records fewer than 85,000 clones, 80% to 90% being singletons. The material was CD4+ or CD8+ T cells sorted from blood, obtained in a trial of the OX40 agonist ivuxolimab. The receptors were sampled from an adult with an advanced solid tumor such as melanoma, head and neck, liver or kidney cancer.

The J gene is TRBJ1-5, the V gene TRBV4-2, with D perhaps TRBD1 (6 bases). This CDR3 contains 16 residues. Germline CDR1 reads LGHNA; CDR2 reads YNFKEQ. V lost 0 bases and J lost 6, with 15 bases in between. CDR3 loop: CASSQEGGRGAQPQHF. DNA of the CDR3: TGTGCCAGCAGCCAAGAGGGGGGCAGGGGTGCTCAGCCCCAGCATTTT.

The rearrangement links TRBV27 to TRBJ2-2, with a possible D match to TRBD2 (7 bases). There are 15 residues in the CDR3. Germline values: CDR1 MNHEY, CDR2 SMNVEV (reference sequence). The V and J ends lost 3 bases and 5 bases respectively, with 13 bases between them. The CDR3 DNA reads TGTGCCAGCAGTTTTTGGGGGGGCCGGACCGGGGAGCTGTTTTTT. Its translation is CASSFWGGRTGELFF.

This chain joins TRBV5-1 and TRBJ1-1; D is possibly TRBD1 (6 bases). The length of the CDR3 is 14 residues. V lost 3 bases, J lost 5 bases, and 14 bases lay in between. CDR1 SGHRS and CDR2 YFSETQ come from the germline V gene. The CDR3 loop is CASSSRQELTEAFF. CDR3 DNA: TGCGCCAGCAGCTCTCGACAGGAATTAACTGAAGCTTTCTTT.

The chain has TRBV5-1 and TRBJ2-1; TRBD1 is a possible D gene (5 bases). The germline V gene has CDR1 SGHRS and CDR2 YFSETQ. Trimming took off 5 bases at V and 2 bases at J, with 11 bases between the two ends. The length of the CDR3 is 14 residues. The CDR3 DNA reads TGCGCCAGCAGTAGGGGCTCGGCCTACAATGAGCAGTTCTTC. Translating gives CASSRGSAYNEQFF.

This clone was seen once. This chain uses TRBV28 with TRBJ1-5, with D possibly TRBD1 on 5 matching bases. Trimming stripped 5 bases from V and 6 bases from J, with 14 bases between. CDR1 MDHEN and CDR2 SYDVKM come from the germline V gene. The CDR3 spans 14 residues. The DNA for the CDR3 is TGTGCCAGCAGTGCCCGCGGGGGGGGTCAGCCCCAGCATTTT. Protein sequence: CASSARGGGQPQHF.

V is TRBV2 and J is TRBJ2-2, with a possible D match to TRBD1 (6 bases). The CDR3 runs to 12 residues. Germline-derived CDR1 and CDR2 are SNHLY and FYNNEI. Trimming stripped 5 bases from V and 8 bases from J, with 9 bases between. As DNA, the CDR3 is TGTGCCAGCAGTCCTGGGACAGGGGAGCTGTTTTTT. Translated: CASSPGTGELFF.

V and J are TRBV28 and TRBJ2-2; TRBD2 aligns across 11 bases. The CDR3 contains 17 residues. CDR1 and CDR2 from the germline V gene are MDHEN and SYDVKM. Trimming cost V 6 bases and J 2 bases; bases outside gene matches: 8. The CDR3 DNA is TGTGCCAGCAGCCTCTGGCTAGCGGGGGGTAACACCGGGGAGCTGTTTTTT. Amino acids: CASSLWLAGGNTGELFF.

This clone was found once. V is TRBV5-1 and J is TRBJ2-3, with TRBD2 matching 8 bases. CDR1 is SGHRS, CDR2 YFSETQ, per germline. The V and J ends lost 2 bases and 3 bases, in that order; junction bases with no gene match: 14. CDR3 size: 18 residues. In DNA form, the CDR3 reads TGCGCCAGCAGCTTATATCTTATATCGGGAGGGCCAACAGATACGCAGTATTTT. Protein sequence: CASSLYLISGGPTDTQYF.

The rearrangement uses TRBV29-1 and TRBJ1-2, with TRBD1 matching over 10 bases. After removal of 3 bases from V and 4 bases from J, the junction contained 5 bases not matched to a gene. Germline CDR1 is SQVTM and CDR2 is ANQGSEA. The CDR3 length is 14 residues. The CDR3 spells CSVDRDRGTYGYTF. Here the CDR3 DNA reads TGCAGCGTTGATAGGGACAGGGGAACCTATGGCTACACCTTC.

The gene calls are TRBV7-9 and TRBJ1-5; D uncertain. The germline CDR1 and CDR2 sequences are SEHNR and FQNEAQ (reference sequence). The CDR3 totals 13 residues. Trimming took 3 bases from V and 5 from J, leaving 8 bases between them. For the CDR3, the DNA is TGTGCCAGCAGCTTCACCGGTGATCAGCCCCAGCATTTT. Amino acid sequence: CASSFTGDQPQHF.